This record concerns one TCR beta chain sequence. The entry originates in a study of shared clonotypes between healthy human individuals. The CDR3 covers 14 residues. Germline trimming cut 4 bases from V and 6 bases from J; bases unmatched to any gene: 6. Germline CDR1 reads SGHRS; CDR2 reads YFSETQ. The assay was run at deep level. Genomic DNA belonging to each subset was distributed in equal measure over several immunoSEQ plates. Assay: immunoSEQ multiplex PCR; the TCRdb copy retains only in-frame clones and omits some. The repertoire holds 1.4 million or so clones, approximately 98.5% seen once, with 0.36% in the top ten.

This TCR was recovered from a young man in good health. Sequencing input: naive CD4+ T cells sorted from blood. Subset of the sample: CD45RA+ positively selected. The chain uses TRBV5-1 and TRBJ1-5; 8 nucleotides align to TRBD1. This CDR3 reads CASSPRGQGQPQHF. CDR3 nucleotides: TGCGCCAGCAGCCCCAGGGGGCAGGGTCAGCCCCAGCATTTT. Looking up the rest from reference TRBV5-1 and TRBJ1-5 gives the full variable domain: KAGVTQTPRYLIKTRGQQVTLSCSPISGHRSVSWYQQTPGQGLQFLFEYFSETQRNKGNFPGRFSGRQFSNSRSEMNVSTLELGDSALYLCASSPRGQGQPQHFGDGTRLSIL.